A selection of T cell receptor beta chains follows, all from one sample in a study of shared clonotypes between healthy human individuals. The assay was immunoSEQ multiplex PCR, and TCRdb's table has in-frame clones only and misses some. The data show 2 million to 2.5 million clones, 85% to 95% seen once. The sequencing input was naive CD4+ T cells from PBMCs. The receptors originated from a man aged 18 to 30 in good health. Some clones in this sample may be carry-over from other donors' samples. Each CDR3 is given with its conserved first and last residue. The D gene is left open where the match is weak. Rows may omit the clone size; those that give it use once, few, many or a size class.

>-|-|TRBV11-3|TRBJ2-1
CASSSRGGGHNYNEQFF
TGTGCCAGCAGCTCAAGGGGTGGCGGGCATAACTACAATGAGCAGTTCTTC
>once|-|TRBV6-5|TRBJ2-1
CASSSFPLGGFNEQFF
TGTGCCAGCAGTTCCTTCCCACTAGGTGGGTTTAATGAGCAGTTCTTC
>-|-|TRBV18|TRBJ2-7
CASSPGGSWGLEQYF
TGTGCCAGCTCACCAGGGGGTTCCTGGGGCCTTGAGCAGTACTTC
>-|TRBD2|TRBV4-1|TRBJ2-7
CASSGRTSGRSSEQYF
TGCGCCAGCAGCGGTAGGACTAGCGGGAGAAGTTCCGAGCAGTACTTC
>-|-|TRBV6-6|TRBJ1-5
CASSYSIRDGNQPQHF
TGTGCCAGCAGTTACTCTATCAGGGACGGCAATCAGCCCCAGCATTTT
>-|-|TRBV6-6|TRBJ1-4
CASSYGGQQGSEKLFF
TGTGCCAGCAGTTACGGGGGGCAACAGGGAAGCGAAAAACTGTTTTTT
>-|-|TRBV9|TRBJ2-1
CASSRASREYNEQFF
TGTGCCAGCAGCCGTGCGTCCAGGGAATACAATGAGCAGTTCTTC
>-|-|TRBV5-4|TRBJ1-1
CASSGRGFLTEAFF
TGTGCCAGCAGCGGAAGGGGTTTTCTCACTGAAGCTTTCTTT
>-|-|TRBV29-1|TRBJ2-1
CSASHFRSENEQFF
TGCAGCGCCTCCCACTTTCGGAGTGAGAATGAGCAGTTCTTC
>-|-|TRBV7-9|TRBJ1-2
CASSLGRAYGYTF
TGTGCCAGCAGCTTGGGACGGGCCTATGGCTACACCTTC
>-|-|TRBV9|TRBJ2-2
CASSVGAGNTGELFF
TGTGCCAGCAGCGTAGGAGCAGGGAACACCGGGGAGCTGTTTTTT
>-|-|TRBV18|TRBJ1-5
CASSLQQGPSNQPQHF
TGTGCCAGCTCACTACAACAGGGACCGAGCAATCAGCCCCAGCATTTT
>-|TRBD1|TRBV28|TRBJ1-1
CASTSSRGRGPTEAFF
TGTGCCAGCACCTCCAGTAGGGGCAGGGGGCCGACTGAAGCTTTCTTT
>once|-|TRBV5-1|TRBJ1-1
CASSSAGGNLRTEAFF
TGCGCCAGCAGTTCGGCGGGGGGAAACCTCCGCACTGAAGCTTTCTTT
>-|-|TRBV9|TRBJ1-6
CASSVGQVPAQSPLHF
TGTGCCAGCAGCGTAGGGCAGGTCCCCGCGCAATCACCCCTCCACTTT
>-|-|TRBV27|TRBJ2-3
CASSLVATSVDTQYF
TGTGCCAGCAGTTTGGTAGCGACATCGGTGGATACGCAGTATTTT
>-|-|TRBV19|TRBJ2-3
CASSIRSGATDTQYF
TGTGCCAGTAGTATCCGATCGGGAGCCACAGATACGCAGTATTTT
>-|-|TRBV7-2|TRBJ2-5
CASSYSRTMQETQYF
TGTGCCAGCAGCTACTCCCGGACTATGCAAGAGACCCAGTACTTC
>-|TRBD2|TRBV9|TRBJ2-2
CASSVGLAGTTGELFF
TGTGCCAGCAGCGTAGGACTAGCGGGTACCACCGGGGAGCTGTTTTTT
>-|-|TRBV11-2|TRBJ2-5
CASSLDRHRVNQETQYF
TGTGCCAGCAGCTTAGATCGTCACAGGGTGAATCAAGAGACCCAGTACTTC
>-|-|TRBV29-1|TRBJ2-3
CSSNPSGTDTQYF
TGCAGCTCCAACCCTAGCGGCACAGATACGCAGTATTTT
>-|TRBD1|TRBV6-5|TRBJ2-7
CASSYSRDSIHEQYF
TGTGCCAGCAGTTACTCGAGGGACAGCATCCACGAGCAGTACTTC
>-|-|TRBV5-1|TRBJ2-7
CASSRWAEGSSYEQYF
TGCGCCAGCAGCCGGTGGGCGGAGGGTAGCTCCTACGAGCAGTACTTC
>-|-|TRBV9|TRBJ2-1
CASSVGQYNEQFF
TGTGCCAGCAGCGTAGGGCAGTACAATGAGCAGTTCTTC
>-|TRBD2|TRBV5-4|TRBJ2-3
CASSSLGGPTDTQYF
TGTGCCAGCAGTTCCCTGGGAGGGCCCACAGATACGCAGTATTTT
>-|-|TRBV9|TRBJ2-3
CASSGLGAGTDTQYF
TGTGCCAGCAGCGGTCTAGGAGCCGGCACAGATACGCAGTATTTT
>-|TRBD2|TRBV28|TRBJ2-1
CASSSGTSVVNEQFF
TGTGCCAGCAGTTCCGGGACTAGCGTTGTGAATGAGCAGTTCTTC
>-|-|TRBV6-5|TRBJ1-3
CASTRTGTGNTIYF
TGTGCCAGCACCAGGACGGGGACTGGAAACACCATATATTTT
>-|TRBD1|TRBV7-7|TRBJ1-3
CASSPQGQASSGNTIYF
TGTGCCAGCAGCCCGCAGGGACAGGCTAGCTCTGGAAACACCATATATTTT
>-|-|TRBV6-6|TRBJ2-5
CASSYRARETQYF
TGTGCCAGCAGTTACAGGGCGCGGGAGACCCAGTACTTC
>-|TRBD1|TRBV11-2|TRBJ1-2
CASGPTGGFGYTF
TGTGCCAGCGGCCCGACAGGGGGCTTTGGCTACACCTTC
>-|TRBD2|TRBV15|TRBJ2-3
CATSRTSGRTDTQYF
TGTGCCACCAGCAGAACTAGCGGGAGAACAGATACGCAGTATTTT
>-|-|TRBV6-5|TRBJ1-4
CASSPGGRSEKLFF
TGTGCCAGCAGTCCCGGGGGGAGGAGTGAAAAACTGTTTTTT
>-|TRBD1|TRBV29-1|TRBJ1-2
CSVAGTVIGYTF
TGCAGCGTAGCCGGGACAGTAATTGGCTACACCTTC
>-|-|TRBV2|TRBJ2-7
CASGTSRDRSEQYF
TGTGCCAGCGGGACCAGTAGGGACCGTTCCGAGCAGTACTTC
>-|-|TRBV4-1|TRBJ2-5
CASSRRTWTQYF
TGCGCCAGCAGCCGACGGACGTGGACCCAGTACTTC
>-|TRBD1|TRBV7-2|TRBJ1-2
CASSLGWDRTYGYTF
TGTGCCAGCAGCTTAGGGTGGGACAGGACATATGGCTACACCTTC
>-|-|TRBV15|TRBJ2-1
CATSREHNSLSYNEQFF
TGTGCCACCAGCAGAGAGCACAATTCCCTTTCCTACAATGAGCAGTTCTTC
>-|TRBD2|TRBV7-9|TRBJ2-7
CASSLFRASGSVSYEQYF
TGTGCCAGCAGCTTATTTAGGGCTAGCGGGAGCGTTTCATACGAGCAGTACTTC
>-|TRBD1|TRBV5-4|TRBJ2-7
CASSRDSLSYEQYF
TGTGCCAGCAGCCGGGACAGCCTCTCCTACGAGCAGTACTTC
>-|TRBD2|TRBV28|TRBJ2-1
CASSSRTSGNFEQFF
TGTGCCAGCAGTTCTCGGACTAGCGGGAATTTTGAGCAGTTCTTC
>-|TRBD1|TRBV28|TRBJ2-7
CASSLGQLYEQYF
TGTGCCAGCAGCCTGGGACAGCTATACGAGCAGTACTTC
>once|-|TRBV21-1|TRBJ2-3
CASGASGPPGDTQYF
TGTGCCAGCGGGGCGTCGGGGCCGCCGGGAGATACGCAGTATTTT
>-|TRBD2|TRBV5-1|TRBJ2-1
CASSLAAGLASPTYNEQFF
TGCGCCAGCAGCTTGGCTGCGGGACTAGCGTCACCGACCTACAATGAGCAGTTCTTC
>-|-|TRBV28|TRBJ2-3
CASSSPGLAGTDTQYF
TGTGCCAGCAGTTCCCCCGGACTCGCGGGCACAGATACGCAGTATTTT
>-|-|TRBV28|TRBJ2-3
CASSLWRGTQYF
TGTGCCAGCAGTTTATGGAGGGGTACGCAGTATTTT